The clone carrying this T cell receptor (beta chain) has just a few counts. Antigen unknown. The sample comes from a study of T cells in Graves' hyperthyroidism and ophthalmopathy. V lost 6 bases and J lost 5; bases outside the gene matches: 7. This CDR3 comprises 14 residues. Clinical symptoms, serum thyroxine, TRAb, thyroid ultrasound and orbital computed tomography established diagnosis. Authors of the study amplified TCR beta CDR3 regions from RNA transcripts. HTBI primers were the set used in a first-round RT-PCR of the TCR CDR3. MiXCR was run by TCRdb on the multiplex PCR reads, yielding one entry per CDR3 protein. The sample records fewer than 750,000 distinct CDR3 sequences, roughly 14% being singletons. Study-level points and caveats: Most expanded thyroid clonotypes above 0.001 recurred in blood.

The sequence came from a woman between 35 and 50 years old with Graves' ophthalmopathy. The sample comprised blood. The chain recombines TRBV12-3 or TRBV12-4 with TRBJ1-5, with 7 bases fitting TRBD1. The CDR3 DNA reads TGTGCCAGCAGCTCAGACAGGGAACATCAGCCCCAGCATTTT. Its protein is CASSSDREHQPQHF.